Each of the 18 T cell receptor beta chains below was sequenced from the same sample in a study of blood T cell repertoires in COVID-19. TCRdb keeps only in-frame clones here, not all; method: immunoSEQ multiplex PCR. The sample consists of 130,000 to 150,000 clones, 84% of them appearing once. The sample consisted of peripheral blood. All receptors come from a woman in her 50s in a cohort sampled during active or convalescent COVID-19.

The chain is built from TRBV7-9 and TRBJ2-5; D is perhaps TRBD2 (5 bases). The germline gives CDR1 SEHNR, CDR2 FQNEAQ (reference sequence). Trimming took off 3 bases at V and 5 bases at J, with 16 bases between the two ends. This CDR3 has 15 amino acids. CDR3 in DNA: TGTGCCAGCAGCTTCTTCGTACTACGAGGGGAGACCCAGTACTTC. Its protein is CASSFFVLRGETQYF. Full variable domain (outside the CDR3, taken from reference TRBV7-9 and TRBJ2-5): DTGVSQNPRHKITKRGQNVTFRCDPISEHNRLYWYRQTLGQGPEFLTYFQNEAQLEKSRLLSDRFSAERPKGSFSTLEIQRTEQGDSAMYLCASSFFVLRGETQYFGPGTRLLVL.

CDR3 DNA: TGTGCCCTCGGCAGGGGAAGCGGGGGAACCGGGGAGCTGTTTTTT. The encoded protein is CALGRGSGGTGELFF. The genes are TRBV10-3 and TRBJ2-2, with TRBD2 identical over 8 bases. V shed 11 bases, J shed 5 bases, and the junction held 13 bases outside the gene matches. Germline V lookup: CDR1 ENHRY, CDR2 SYGVKD. CDR3 length: 15 amino acids.

The chain joins TRBV2 to TRBJ1-6, with TRBD1 matching 8 bases. CDR1 and CDR2 (germline): SNHLY, FYNNEI. After removal of 6 bases from V and 6 bases from J, the junction contained 7 bases not matched to a gene. The length of the CDR3 is 15 residues. This CDR3 reads CASRPQGVANSPLHF. CDR3 in DNA: TGTGCCAGCAGACCACAGGGGGTCGCTAATTCACCCCTCCACTTT.

The chain carries TRBV19 and TRBJ1-4; D is possibly TRBD1 (6 bases). Trimming took 3 bases from V and 5 from J, leaving 10 bases between them. The CDR3 covers 14 residues. Germline V gene data show CDR1 as LNHDA and CDR2 as SQIVND (reference sequence). The DNA of the CDR3 is TGTGCCAGTAGTATTTTCGGGACAAATGAAAAACTGTTTTTT. Translating it yields CASSIFGTNEKLFF.

This clone showed up just once. The chain has TRBV9 and TRBJ1-6; 8 positions match TRBD1. The germline V gene encodes CDR1 SGDLS and CDR2 YYNGEE. J gave up 10 bases and V 0 bases, and 3 bases lay outside the gene matches. The CDR3 is 14 amino acids. The DNA for the CDR3 is TGTGCCAGCAGCGTAGAGGGGACAGGATCACCCCTCCACTTT. It translates to CASSVEGTGSPLHF.

This chain links TRBV6-1 with TRBJ1-2; TRBD1 aligns across 11 bases. The CDR3 has 16 amino acids. Looked up from germline, CDR1 is MNHNS and CDR2 is SASEGT. The trim removed 1 base at V and 7 bases at J, leaving 8 bases unmatched. The CDR3 sequence: CASSEEGQGVFGGYTF. The CDR3 DNA is TGTGCCAGCAGTGAAGAGGGACAGGGGGTTTTTGGTGGCTACACCTTC.

This chain links TRBV3-1 (or the pseudogene TRBV3-2) with TRBJ2-2; D unclear. Deletions cut 1 base from V and 4 bases from J, with 7 bases between. The CDR3 has 14 amino acids. CDR1 LGHDT and CDR2 YNNKEL come from the germline V gene (reference sequence). The CDR3 bases are TGTGCCAGCAGCCAAGTATATGTCACCGGGGAGCTGTTTTTT. Translating gives CASSQVYVTGELFF.

This rearrangement joins TRBV18 to TRBJ2-4; D is unresolved. V dropped 2 bases and J dropped 8 bases, with 7 bases sitting between them. CDR3 length: 12 residues. The germline V gene encodes CDR1 KGHSH and CDR2 LQKENI. The DNA for the CDR3 is TGTGCCAGCTCACCAGAAAGAGACATTCAGTACTTC. Translating it yields CASSPERDIQYF.

V and J are TRBV11-2 and TRBJ2-5; 13 nucleotides agree with TRBD2. In germline, CDR1 is SGHAT, CDR2 FQNNGV. The ends lost 5 bases at V and 1 base at J; junction bases unmatched: 13. The CDR3 is made up of 19 amino acids. CDR3 bases: TGTGCCAGCAGCATCCGCGGGGGACTAGCGGGGAGCCTCCAAGAGACCCAGTACTTC. Residues: CASSIRGGLAGSLQETQYF.

The chain uses TRBV5-1 and TRBJ2-1, with a possible D match to TRBD2 (5 bases). Germline CDR1 reads SGHRS; CDR2 reads YFSETQ. Between the trimmed V and J ends, which lost 2 bases and 10 bases, there was a span of 13 bases. This CDR3 has 13 amino acids. The CDR3 region is CASSFSVLEEQFF. The CDR3 nucleotides read TGCGCCAGCAGCTTTAGCGTCCTGGAGGAGCAGTTCTTC. Based on the CDR3 plus reference TRBV5-1 and TRBJ2-1, the full variable domain is KAGVTQTPRYLIKTRGQQVTLSCSPISGHRSVSWYQQTPGQGLQFLFEYFSETQRNKGNFPGRFSGRQFSNSRSEMNVSTLELGDSALYLCASSFSVLEEQFFGPGTRLTVL.

The chain is built from TRBV19 and TRBJ2-1; TRBD2 matches 10 bases. The germline V gene encodes CDR1 LNHDA and CDR2 SQIVND (reference sequence). V lost 7 bases, J lost 6 bases, and 6 bases stayed unmatched. The CDR3 sequence is 14 residues long. Here the CDR3 reads CASTTAGGPNEQFF. The CDR3 region has the DNA TGTGCCAGTACCACAGCGGGGGGGCCCAATGAGCAGTTCTTC.

The V and J genes are TRBV2 and TRBJ1-5, with 8 bases aligning to TRBD1. The germline CDR1 and CDR2 sequences are SNHLY and FYNNEI. V was pared by 5 bases and J by 7 bases, with 13 bases of the junction left unmatched. CDR3 size: 16 residues. The CDR3 loop is CASSPVTQGAWQPQHF. The CDR3 nucleotides are TGTGCCAGCAGTCCTGTCACGCAGGGGGCTTGGCAGCCCCAGCATTTT.

V gene TRBV10-3 combines with J gene TRBJ1-2, with a weak D call TRBD1 (5 bases). CDR3 size: 17 residues. The germline V gene has CDR1 ENHRY and CDR2 SYGVKD. Trimming removed 2 bases at V and 5 bases at J, with 21 bases between. CDR3 DNA: TGTGCCATCAGTGAGGGATACGGGGACCGGAGGGCATATGGCTACACCTTC. The encoded protein is CAISEGYGDRRAYGYTF.

V and J are TRBV5-1 and TRBJ2-2; 11 bases match TRBD2. The CDR3 length is 15 residues. CDR1 is SGHRS, CDR2 YFSETQ, per germline. The trim removed 4 bases at V and 3 bases at J, leaving 2 bases unmatched. Here the CDR3 reads CASSVAGGHTGELFF. The CDR3 nucleotides are TGCGCCAGCAGCGTAGCGGGGGGGCACACCGGGGAGCTGTTTTTT.

V gene TRBV4-1 combines with J gene TRBJ2-5; the match to TRBD2 covers 8 bases. The CDR3 extends over 16 amino acids. In germline, CDR1 is MGHRA, CDR2 YSYEKL. Trimming at V came to 0 bases and at J to 5 bases, leaving 8 bases not matched to a gene. The CDR3 nucleotides read TGCGCCAGCAGCCAAGATCGGGTAGCGGGGAGGGAGACCCAGTACTTC. It specifies CASSQDRVAGRETQYF.

This clone came up once. The CDR3 nucleotides are TGTGCCAGCAGTAGAGGGGGCTTCACTGAAGCTTTCTTT. This codes for CASSRGGFTEAFF. The chain recombines TRBV6-2 or TRBV6-3 with TRBJ1-1; 7 nucleotides match TRBD1. This CDR3 is 13 amino acids long. Germline V CDR1 and CDR2: MNHEY, SVGEGT. V gave up 5 bases and J gave up 4 bases; unmatched junction bases: 4.

This chain joins TRBV14 and TRBJ1-2; D might be TRBD1 (6 bases). This CDR3 contains 13 residues. V lost 4 bases, J lost 5 bases, and 11 bases lay in between. Per the germline V gene, CDR1 is SGHDN and CDR2 is FVKESK. CDR3 bases: TGTGCCAGCAGCCCAGGGGAAGGGTATGGCTACACCTTC. Translation: CASSPGEGYGYTF. Full variable domain (remainder filled in from reference TRBV14 and TRBJ1-2): EAGVTQFPSHSVIEKGQTVTLRCDPISGHDNLYWYRRVMGKEIKFLLHFVKESKQDESGMPNNRFLAERTGGTYSTLKVQPAELEDSGVYFCASSPGEGYGYTFGSGTRLTVV.

The chain joins TRBV7-2 to TRBJ2-2, with 7 bases fitting TRBD2. Germline CDR1 and CDR2: SGHTA and FQGNSA. Trimming took 6 bases from V and 5 from J; bases not matched to a gene: 12. The CDR3 consists of 16 residues. The CDR3 protein is CASRRQGGLGTGELFF. CDR3 bases: TGTGCCAGCAGGCGCCAAGGTGGACTAGGTACCGGGGAGCTGTTTTTT. The variable domain in full, with the rest retrieved from reference TRBV7-2 and TRBJ2-2, is GAGVSQSPSNKVTEKGKDVELRCDPISGHTALYWYRQSLGQGLEFLIYFQGNSAPDKSGLPSDRFSAERTGGSVSTLTIQRTQQEDSAVYLCASRRQGGLGTGELFFGEGSRLTVL.